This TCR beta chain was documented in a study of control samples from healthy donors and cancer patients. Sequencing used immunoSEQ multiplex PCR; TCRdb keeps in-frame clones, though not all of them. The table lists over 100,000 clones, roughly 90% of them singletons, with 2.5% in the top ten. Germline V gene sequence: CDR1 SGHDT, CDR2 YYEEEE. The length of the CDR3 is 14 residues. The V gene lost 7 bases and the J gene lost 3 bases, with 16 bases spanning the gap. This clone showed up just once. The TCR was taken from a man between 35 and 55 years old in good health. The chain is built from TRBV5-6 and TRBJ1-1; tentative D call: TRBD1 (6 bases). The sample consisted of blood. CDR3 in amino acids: CASAGGTRDTEAFF. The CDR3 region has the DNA TGTGCCAGCGCGGGGGGCACAAGGGACACTGAAGCTTTCTTT.